This entry is about one T cell receptor (beta chain). The antigen remains undetermined. V lost 7 bases and J 4 bases, leaving 23 bases between the germline ends. Germline V gives CDR1 SNHLY, CDR2 FYNNEI. The CDR3 is 16 residues long. TCRdb keeps only in-frame clones here, not all; method: immunoSEQ multiplex PCR. The sample includes fewer than 1.6 million clones, 98% of them seen just once. From CD4+ cells came CD45RA+ naive and CD45RA-negative memory subsets. This sample stems from a study of shared clonotypes between healthy human individuals. Broader study findings: Sequencing depth was predicted to influence how clonotypes are shared among donors.

The receptor's source is a man in his thirties or forties in good health. The gene calls are TRBV2 and TRBJ2-7; possibly TRBD1 for D (6 bases). Sequenced material: naive CD4+ T cells sorted from blood. The subset: CD45RA+ positively selected. The DNA of the CDR3 is TGTGCCAGCACGACCAGGGGCGACAGGAGACCGTACGAGCAGTACTTC. It yields the protein CASTTRGDRRPYEQYF.